The sequence of this T cell receptor (beta chain) was determined in a study of spatial heterogeneity in lung cancer. Study-wide results and limits: Mutation tallies in tumors tracked expanded intratumoral alpha and beta TCR counts.

The CDR3 length is 15 residues. Germline-derived CDR1 and CDR2 are SGHAT and FQDESV (reference sequence). V was clipped by 5 bases and J by 3 bases, with 11 bases between them. Time point in this sample: sample taken at primary tumor resection. MiXCR was run by TCRdb on the 5' RACE reads, yielding one entry per CDR3 protein. The sample has 1,700 or so distinct CDR3 sequences; 20% are singletons. A word on this clonotype: The target antigen is unknown. The library was designed around alpha chains, so this beta chain is a stray read whose abundance carries little weight.

V gene TRBV11-1 combines with J gene TRBJ2-6; perhaps TRBD2 as D (6 bases). Source: lung tumor tissue, taken at surgery. The TCR was taken from a male donor with early-stage non-small cell lung cancer. The CDR3 here is CASSHRGSGANVLTF. The CDR3 region has the DNA TGTGCCAGCAGCCACCGGGGGAGTGGGGCCAACGTCCTGACTTTC.